Listed here are 9 T cell receptor beta chains from one sample, sequenced in a study of blood T cell repertoires in COVID-19. The method was immunoSEQ multiplex PCR; TCRdb's version includes in-frame clones alone and lacks a portion of them. The profile shows 120,000 or so clones, roughly nine tenths of them singletons. The sample was peripheral blood. These receptor sequences come from a man in his 60s with COVID-19, enrolled during active disease.

The rearrangement links TRBV11-3 to TRBJ2-7; a weak D match, TRBD2 (6 bases). Germline values: CDR1 SGHNT, CDR2 YENEEA. The CDR3 is 15 amino acids. Deletions cut 3 bases from V and 3 bases from J, with 15 bases between. CDR3 loop: CASSFDGGALYEQYF. CDR3 sequence (DNA): TGTGCCAGCAGCTTTGACGGGGGAGCGCTCTACGAGCAGTACTTC.

This clone was seen once. The chain joins TRBV19 to TRBJ2-7, with 9 bases aligning to TRBD2. CDR3 size: 16 residues. Germline values: CDR1 LNHDA, CDR2 SQIVND (reference sequence). V shed 4 bases and J 5 bases; nucleotides not matched to a gene: 12. This CDR3 is CASSTTPGSGSHEQYF. The CDR3, as DNA: TGTGCCAGTAGTACAACCCCCGGTAGCGGGAGCCACGAGCAGTACTTC.

The rearrangement joins TRBV25-1 to TRBJ1-5; D possibly corresponds to TRBD1 (5 bases). Germline loops: CDR1 MGHDK, CDR2 SYGVNS. The CDR3 totals 14 residues. V lost 1 base, J lost 3 bases, and 7 bases lay in between. The DNA for the CDR3 is TGTGCCAGCAGTGAATGGGGCACCAATCAGCCCCAGCATTTT. It codes for CASSEWGTNQPQHF.

The chain employs TRBV6-5 and TRBJ1-1, with 7 bases aligning to TRBD1. With V trimmed by 6 bases and J by 5 bases, 9 bases remained unmatched. CDR3 length: 14 amino acids. Germline CDR1 is MNHEY and CDR2 is SVGAGI. This CDR3 is CASRGATGRTEAFF. The CDR3 coding sequence is TGTGCCAGCAGGGGAGCGACAGGGCGGACTGAAGCTTTCTTT.

The rearrangement joins TRBV2 to TRBJ2-7; maybe TRBD2 (7 bases). The CDR3 consists of 17 residues. Trimming removed 6 bases from V and 0 bases from J, with 21 bases in between. The germline V gene has CDR1 SNHLY and CDR2 FYNNEI. CDR3 region: CASRLGGGGSSSYEQYF. CDR3 coding DNA: TGTGCCAGCAGACTAGGGGGGGGCGGATCAAGCTCCTACGAGCAGTACTTC. The variable domain in full, completed from reference TRBV2 and TRBJ2-7, reads EPEVTQTPSHQVTQMGQEVILRCVPISNHLYFYWYRQILGQKVEFLVSFYNNEISEKSEIFDDQFSVERPDGSNFTLKIRSTKLEDSAMYFCASRLGGGGSSSYEQYFGPGTRLTVT.

This clone was counted once. This chain uses TRBV6-6 with TRBJ1-3, with 7 bases that match TRBD1. V was clipped by 6 bases and J by 3 bases; unmatched bases: 11. CDR3 length equals 16 residues. Germline lookup yields CDR1 MNHNY and CDR2 SVGAGI (reference sequence). The CDR3 DNA is TGTGCCAGCAGCTCCCCGGCAGGGGGGTATGGAAACACCATATATTTT. Its protein product is CASSSPAGGYGNTIYF.

V is TRBV4-3 and J is TRBJ1-1; D gene uncertain. CDR1 is LGHNA and CDR2 is YSLEER in the germline V gene. CDR3 length: 18 residues. The germline V and J ends were trimmed by 1 base and 6 bases, with 24 bases remaining between them. CDR3 residues: CASSQARIGAGEVPEAFF. Here the CDR3 DNA reads TGCGCCAGCAGCCAAGCGAGAATAGGAGCGGGAGAGGTCCCTGAAGCTTTCTTT.

The J gene is TRBJ2-7, the V gene TRBV30, with D unresolved. Per germline, CDR1 GTSNPN and CDR2 SVGIG (reference sequence). The ends were cut back, 5 bases at V and 4 bases at J, with 15 bases in the middle. CDR3 length: 13 amino acids. This CDR3 is CAWGRVLLYEQYF. For the CDR3, the DNA is TGTGCCTGGGGTCGGGTCCTGTTATACGAGCAGTACTTC.

This rearrangement joins TRBV2 to TRBJ2-1; 9 bases align to TRBD2. Germline V CDR1 and CDR2: SNHLY, FYNNEI. V was clipped by 3 bases and J by 8 bases; unmatched bases: 8. This CDR3 has 15 amino acids. The CDR3 spells CASSDPAGGGYEQFF. CDR3 in DNA: TGTGCCAGCAGTGACCCAGCGGGAGGCGGATATGAGCAGTTCTTC.